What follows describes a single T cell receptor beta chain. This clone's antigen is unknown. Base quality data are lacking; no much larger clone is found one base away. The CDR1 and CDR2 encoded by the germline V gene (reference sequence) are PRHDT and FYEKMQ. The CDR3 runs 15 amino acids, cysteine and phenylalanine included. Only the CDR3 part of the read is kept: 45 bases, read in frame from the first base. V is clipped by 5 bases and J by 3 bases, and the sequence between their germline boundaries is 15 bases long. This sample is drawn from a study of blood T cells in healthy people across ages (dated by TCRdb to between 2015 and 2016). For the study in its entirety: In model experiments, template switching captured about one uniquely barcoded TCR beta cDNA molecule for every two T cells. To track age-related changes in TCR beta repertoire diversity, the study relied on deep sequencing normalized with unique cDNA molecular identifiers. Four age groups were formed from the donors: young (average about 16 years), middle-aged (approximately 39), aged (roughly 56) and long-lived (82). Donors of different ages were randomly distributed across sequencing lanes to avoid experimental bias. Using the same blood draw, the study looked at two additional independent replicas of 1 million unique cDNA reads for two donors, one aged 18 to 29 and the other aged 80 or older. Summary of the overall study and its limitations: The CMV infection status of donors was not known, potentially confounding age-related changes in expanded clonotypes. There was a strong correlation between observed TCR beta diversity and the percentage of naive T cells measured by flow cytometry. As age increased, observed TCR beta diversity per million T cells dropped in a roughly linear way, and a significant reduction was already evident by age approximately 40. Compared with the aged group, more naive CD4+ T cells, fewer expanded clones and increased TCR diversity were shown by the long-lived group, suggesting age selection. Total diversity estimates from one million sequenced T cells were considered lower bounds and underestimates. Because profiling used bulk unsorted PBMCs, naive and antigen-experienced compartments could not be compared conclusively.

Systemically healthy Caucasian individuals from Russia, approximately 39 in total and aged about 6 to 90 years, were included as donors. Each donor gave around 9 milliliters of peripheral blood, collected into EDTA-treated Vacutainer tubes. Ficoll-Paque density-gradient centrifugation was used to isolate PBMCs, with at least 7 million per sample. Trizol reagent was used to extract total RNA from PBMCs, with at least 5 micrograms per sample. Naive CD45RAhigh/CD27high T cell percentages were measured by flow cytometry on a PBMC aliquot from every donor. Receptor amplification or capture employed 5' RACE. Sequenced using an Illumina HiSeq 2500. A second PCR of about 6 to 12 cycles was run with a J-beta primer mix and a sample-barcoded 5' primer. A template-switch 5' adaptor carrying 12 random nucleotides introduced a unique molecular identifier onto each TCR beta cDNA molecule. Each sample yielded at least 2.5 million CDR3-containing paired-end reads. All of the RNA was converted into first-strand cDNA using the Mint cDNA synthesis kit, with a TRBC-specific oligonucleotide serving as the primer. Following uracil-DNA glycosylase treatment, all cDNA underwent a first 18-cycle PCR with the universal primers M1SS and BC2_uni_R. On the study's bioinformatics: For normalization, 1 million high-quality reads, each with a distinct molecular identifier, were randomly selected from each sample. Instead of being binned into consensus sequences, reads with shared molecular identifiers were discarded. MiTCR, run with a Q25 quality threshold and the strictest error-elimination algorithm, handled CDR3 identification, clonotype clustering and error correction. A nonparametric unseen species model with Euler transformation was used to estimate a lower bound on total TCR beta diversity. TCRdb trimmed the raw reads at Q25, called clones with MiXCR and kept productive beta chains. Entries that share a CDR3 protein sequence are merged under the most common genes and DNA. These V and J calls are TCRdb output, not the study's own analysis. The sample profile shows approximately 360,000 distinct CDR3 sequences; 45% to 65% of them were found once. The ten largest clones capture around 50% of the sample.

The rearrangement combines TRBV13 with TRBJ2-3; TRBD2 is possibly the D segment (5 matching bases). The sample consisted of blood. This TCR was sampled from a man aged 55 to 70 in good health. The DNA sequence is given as TGTGCCAGCAGCCTAAACACGGGAAGTACAGATACGCAGTATTTT. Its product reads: CASSLNTGSTDTQYF.